One and the same sample provided the 25 T cell receptor beta chains below, sequenced in a study of regulatory T cells in long-lasting Graves disease. iRepertoire HTBI primers and Arm-PCR of CDR3 regions built TCR beta libraries. TCRdb itself ran the multiplex PCR reads through MiXCR, one entry per CDR3 protein. Here the sample spans approximately 350,000 distinct CDR3 sequences, 15% to 20% being singletons. The time point: newly diagnosed GD, antithyroid drugs for less than 3 months. The TCR library was made from RNA extracted from PBMCs. This same sample was also taken into another study, of T cells in Graves' hyperthyroidism and ophthalmopathy.

Sequenced material: peripheral blood mononuclear cells (PBMCs), taken at new diagnosis, from a patient treated with antithyroid drugs. Receptor source: a woman between 18 and 29 years old with Graves disease.

The chain has TRBV5-5 and TRBJ2-1; 8 bases are a match to TRBD1. This CDR3 spans 14 amino acids. The J segment lost 10 bases and the V segment lost 4 bases, leaving 10 bases of the junction unmatched. In germline, CDR1 is SGHKS, CDR2 YYEKEE (reference sequence). This chain's CDR3 is CASSKQPGGGEQFF. CDR3 coding DNA: TGTGCCAGCAGCAAGCAGCCAGGGGGCGGGGAGCAGTTCTTC.

This rearrangement joins TRBV7-3 to TRBJ1-5; D is undetermined. Germline CDR1 reads SGHTA; CDR2 reads FQGTGA. V was trimmed by 4 bases and J by 9 bases, leaving 13 bases between them. The CDR3 runs to 13 residues. DNA for the CDR3: TGTGCCAGCAGCTCCCTGGCAGGAGGGCCCCAGCATTTT. Translated, it gives CASSSLAGGPQHF.

The sample holds many counts of this clonotype. The V call is TRBV2, the J call TRBJ1-1; D remains ambiguous. Deletions cut 5 bases from V and 6 bases from J, with 7 bases between. Germline V lookup: CDR1 SNHLY, CDR2 FYNNEI. The CDR3 is made up of 11 amino acids. CDR3 sequence (DNA): TGTGCCAGCAGTATGGACCCTGAAGCTTTCTTT. It yields the protein CASSMDPEAFF.

This clonotype appeared many times. V is TRBV10-3 and J is TRBJ1-2; D call uncertain. The germline CDR1 and CDR2 sequences are ENHRY and SYGVKD. V gave up 3 bases and J gave up 4 bases, with 3 bases separating them. CDR3 length equals 11 residues. The CDR3 DNA sequence: TGTGCCATCAGTGAACCCTATGGCTACACCTTC. Amino acid sequence: CAISEPYGYTF.

This clonotype was recorded many times. The J gene is TRBJ2-2, the V gene TRBV28; TRBD1 agrees at 7 bases. The CDR3 length is 14 residues. Germline CDR1 reads MDHEN; CDR2 reads SYDVKM. V lost 2 bases and J lost 7; bases outside the gene matches: 4. CDR3 coding DNA: TGTGCCAGCAGTTTAGACAGGGTCGGCGGGGAGCTGTTTTTT. Protein: CASSLDRVGGELFF.

This clonotype has a count of ten or more. The chain employs TRBV28 and TRBJ1-5; D is unclear. Germline V gives CDR1 MDHEN, CDR2 SYDVKM. V was shortened by 7 bases and J by 3 bases, with 13 bases between the two germline ends. This CDR3 contains 14 residues. This chain's CDR3 is CASTRRRSNQPQHF. DNA for the CDR3: TGTGCCAGCACACGCCGACGGTCCAATCAGCCCCAGCATTTT.

This clonotype was found a few times. This sequence joins TRBV19 and TRBJ2-1; D perhaps matches TRBD2 (6 bases). The CDR3 is 16 residues long. Deletions cut 3 bases from V and 0 bases from J, with 12 bases between. Per the germline V gene, CDR1 is LNHDA and CDR2 is SQIVND (reference sequence). DNA of the CDR3: TGTGCCAGTAGTATTCTGGGGACTCCCTCCTACAATGAGCAGTTCTTC. The encoded protein is CASSILGTPSYNEQFF.

In this sample, this clonotype turned up many times. This CDR3 reads CSARVEFSSYEQYF. CDR3 sequence (DNA): TGCAGTGCTAGAGTGGAATTTAGCTCCTACGAGCAGTACTTC. V is TRBV20-1 and J is TRBJ2-7; unclear D gene. The CDR3 is made up of 14 amino acids. V was trimmed by 1 base and J by 0 bases, leaving 10 bases between them. The V gene's germline CDR1 is DFQATT and CDR2 SNEGSKA (reference sequence).

Comment on this clonotype: A much larger clone differs by one base, so this may be a read error. The gene calls are TRBV29-1 and TRBJ2-1, with 12 bases lining up with TRBD2. The CDR3 is 13 amino acids. The V and J ends lost 7 bases and 9 bases, in that order; junction bases with no gene match: 7. Germline CDR1 and CDR2: SQVTM and ANQGSEA. The CDR3 nucleotides read TGCAGCGCTGGACTAGCGGGATTAAGTGAGCAGTTCTTC. It specifies CSAGLAGLSEQFF.

This clonotype has just one count. The rearrangement joins TRBV2 to TRBJ2-5; 9 positions agree with TRBD2. The CDR3 is made up of 15 amino acids. Germline CDR1 reads SNHLY; CDR2 reads FYNNEI. V lost 3 bases to trimming and J lost 5 bases; unmatched junction nucleotides: 7. Here the CDR3 reads CASSDWRGGRETQYF. The CDR3 DNA reads as TGTGCCAGCAGTGATTGGCGGGGGGGCCGGGAGACCCAGTACTTC.

At least ten counts were recorded for this clonotype. The chain has TRBV20-1 and TRBJ1-5; tentative D call: TRBD1 (6 bases). Germline V gene data show CDR1 as DFQATT and CDR2 as SNEGSKA (reference sequence). Trimming removed 4 bases at V and 1 base at J, with 17 bases between. CDR3 length: 16 amino acids. The CDR3 loop reads CSATYPGQPSNQPQHF. CDR3 DNA sequence: TGCAGTGCTACATATCCGGGACAACCAAGCAATCAGCCCCAGCATTTT.

The table lists this clonotype with a few counts. The CDR3: CASSLTAGLIPGGELFF. The DNA of the CDR3 is TGTGCCAGCAGCTTAACGGCAGGGCTGATTCCTGGCGGGGAGCTGTTTTTT. This chain uses TRBV7-9 with TRBJ2-2, with D perhaps matching TRBD1 (5 bases). V dropped 2 bases and J dropped 7 bases, with 20 bases sitting between them. Germline CDR1 SEHNR, CDR2 FQNEAQ (reference sequence). CDR3 size: 17 residues.

The chain links TRBV10-3 to TRBJ1-1; 11 bases are shared with TRBD1. V shed 1 base, J shed 0 bases, and the junction held 4 bases outside the gene matches. The length of the CDR3 is 17 residues. CDR1 is ENHRY and CDR2 is SYGVKD in the germline V gene. CDR3 in amino acids: CAISELDRGRMNTEAFF. CDR3 DNA sequence: TGTGCCATCAGTGAGTTGGACAGGGGGCGAATGAACACTGAAGCTTTCTTT.

This clonotype showed up many times. V and J are TRBV30 and TRBJ2-3; 10 nucleotides match TRBD2. CDR3 length equals 19 residues. The junction had 20 bases not matched to a gene; V was cut back by 3 bases and J by 5 bases. Germline assignment: CDR1 GTSNPN and CDR2 SVGIG (reference sequence). In DNA, the CDR3 is TGTGCCTGGAGCCCAATAGGGATAGCGGGAGGCTACGGGGGAGATACGCAGTATTTT. It specifies CAWSPIGIAGGYGGDTQYF.

This clonotype was counted ten times or more. The chain is built from TRBV28 and TRBJ2-3; TRBD1 might be the D (5 bases). V lost 5 bases to trimming and J lost 3 bases, with 15 bases between them. Germline CDR1 reads MDHEN; CDR2 reads SYDVKM. CDR3 length equals 15 residues. CDR3 nucleotide sequence: TGTGCCAGCAGTGTCAGGGTGAGTGGGACAGATACGCAGTATTTT. This translates into CASSVRVSGTDTQYF. The whole variable domain, filled in from reference TRBV28 and TRBJ2-3, reads DVKVTQSSRYLVKRTGEKVFLECVQDMDHENMFWYRQDPGLGLRLIYFSYDVKMKEKGDIPEGYSVSREKKERFSLILESASTNQTSMYLCASSVRVSGTDTQYFGPGTRLTVL.

This clonotype was picked up many times. The rearrangement uses TRBV20-1 and TRBJ2-5; the match to TRBD2 covers 7 bases. Looked up from germline, CDR1 is DFQATT and CDR2 is SNEGSKA (reference sequence). Germline trimming cut 6 bases from V and 6 bases from J; bases unmatched to any gene: 13. The CDR3 covers 14 residues. CDR3 in amino acids: CSAEGPGGKKTQYF. The CDR3 DNA follows: TGCAGTGCCGAAGGGCCGGGAGGCAAAAAGACCCAGTACTTC.

This clonotype was found many times. The chain carries TRBV11-2 and TRBJ2-1, with TRBD2 identical over 14 bases. The germline V gene encodes CDR1 SGHAT and CDR2 FQNNGV. The CDR3 loop spans 18 amino acids. J was trimmed by 2 bases and V by 4 bases; bases with no gene match: 7. This CDR3 is CASSSPWTSGGTYNEQFF. The CDR3 region has the DNA TGTGCCAGCAGCTCCCCCTGGACTAGCGGGGGGACCTACAATGAGCAGTTCTTC. Full variable domain (missing parts from reference TRBV11-2 and TRBJ2-1): EAGVAQSPRYKIIEKRQSVAFWCNPISGHATLYWYQQILGQGPKLLIQFQNNGVVDDSQLPKDRFSAERLKGVDSTLKIQPAKLEDSAVYLCASSSPWTSGGTYNEQFFGPGTRLTVL.

Note on this clonotype: A clone one base away is much larger, so this may be a read error. Since the CDR3 does not end with the conserved phenylalanine or tryptophan, this likely comes from a read error. The chain combines TRBV7-3 with TRBJ1-1; the D gene is possibly TRBD1 (5 bases). The CDR3 totals 14 residues. Germline values: CDR1 SGHTA, CDR2 FQGTGA. The V end lost 2 bases, the J end lost 4 bases, and 11 bases lay between the germline ends. CDR3: CASSLLGAGTEAFL. The CDR3 nucleotides read TGTGCCAGCAGCTTACTAGGGGCTGGCACTGAAGCTTTCCTT.

The table lists this clonotype with a few counts. This chain links TRBV28 with TRBJ1-2; D perhaps matches TRBD1 (5 bases). The V gene's germline CDR1 is MDHEN and CDR2 SYDVKM. Trimming left V 3 bases short and J 5 bases short, with 10 bases between. The CDR3 contains 13 residues. CDR3 amino acids: CASSFRQRYGYTF. The CDR3 DNA sequence: TGTGCCAGCAGTTTTCGACAGAGATATGGCTACACCTTC.

This clonotype was seen repeatedly, ten times or more. The chain employs TRBV11-2 and TRBJ1-2; D gene unclear. With 1 base removed from V and 6 bases from J, the gap between germline ends came to 12 bases. CDR1 SGHAT and CDR2 FQNNGV come from the germline V gene. The CDR3 has 14 residues. CDR3 coding DNA: TGTGCCAGCAGCTTAGTGGGCCCCACGGATGGCTACACCTTC. Translating gives CASSLVGPTDGYTF.

Ten or more counts support this clonotype. The chain employs TRBV2 and TRBJ1-5; 12 bases align to TRBD1. The ends lost 2 bases at V and 6 bases at J; junction bases unmatched: 14. There are 19 residues in the CDR3. Germline V CDR1 and CDR2: SNHLY, FYNNEI. The CDR3 here is CASSELGTGGIGRSQPQHF. The CDR3 DNA reads TGTGCCAGCAGTGAATTGGGGACAGGGGGCATAGGCAGGAGTCAGCCCCAGCATTTT.

The V gene is TRBV4-1, the J gene TRBJ1-2; TRBD1 is a possible D gene (5 bases). The CDR3 contains 14 residues. V gave up 2 bases and J gave up 1 base, with 8 bases separating them. Germline CDR1 reads MGHRA; CDR2 reads YSYEKL. CDR3 protein: CASSQLGGNYGYTF. DNA of the CDR3: TGCGCCAGCAGCCAACTTGGGGGTAACTATGGCTACACCTTC.

This clonotype came up a few times. V gene TRBV29-1 combines with J gene TRBJ2-5; a possible D gene is TRBD1 (6 bases). V lost 3 bases and J 1 base, leaving 18 bases between the germline ends. The CDR3 has 16 amino acids. The V gene's germline CDR1 is SQVTM and CDR2 ANQGSEA. DNA of the CDR3: TGCAGCGTTGAGATTGAACAGGGAAATATCCAAGAGACCCAGTACTTC. Translation gives CSVEIEQGNIQETQYF. The full variable domain, rest sourced from reference TRBV29-1 and TRBJ2-5, is SAVISQKPSRDICQRGTSLTIQCQVDSQVTMMFWYRQQPGQSLTLIATANQGSEATYESGFVIDKFPISRPNLTFSTLTVSNMSPEDSSIYLCSVEIEQGNIQETQYFGPGTRLLVL.

The CDR3 DNA follows: TGTGCCATCAGTGAGATGGGGGAGGGGTACGAGCAGTACTTC. It is translated as CAISEMGEGYEQYF. This sequence joins TRBV10-3 and TRBJ2-7; 7 bases agree with TRBD2. The CDR3 has 14 amino acids. V dropped 2 bases and J dropped 4; count of bases not matched to a gene: 5. Germline CDR1 ENHRY, CDR2 SYGVKD.

This clonotype came up many times. The CDR3: CASSLARPNTGELFF. The CDR3 bases are TGCGCCAGCAGCTTGGCCCGGCCCAACACCGGGGAGCTGTTTTTT. The rearrangement uses TRBV5-1 and TRBJ2-2; D uncertain. This CDR3 is built from 15 residues. Trimming shortened V by 0 bases and J by 2 bases, and 8 bases separated the two germline ends. CDR1 and CDR2 (germline): SGHRS, YFSETQ.